A selection of T cell receptor beta chains follows, all from one sample in a study of cytomegalovirus exposure and HLA in healthy donors. Clones were read by immunoSEQ multiplex PCR, and TCRdb kept only the in-frame ones, dropping some. The data contain 90,000 to 150,000 clones, less than 20% of them seen just once; the ten biggest clones take up 1.9%. The sample comprised PBMCs. Receptor source: a woman between 18 and 30 years old in good health and CMV-seronegative. CDR3s include the opening cysteine and the closing phenylalanine or tryptophan. A D gene is named only where the DNA matches it firmly. Some rows mark clone size as missing; the rest say once, few, many or name a class of expanded clone.

TRBD2	few	TRBV28	TRBJ2-5	CASSAGGLAGGPQGETQYF	TGTGCCAGCAGCGCCGGGGGACTAGCGGGAGGGCCACAGGGGGAGACCCAGTACTTC
TRBD1	few	TRBV7-9	TRBJ1-1	CASSSSRGQRNTEAFF	TGTGCCAGCAGCTCCAGCAGGGGGCAGCGGAACACTGAAGCTTTCTTT
-	few	TRBV5-6	TRBJ2-1	CASSFRWLGLYNEQFF	TGTGCCAGCAGCTTCCGGTGGCTGGGACTCTACAATGAGCAGTTCTTC
-	-	TRBV18	TRBJ1-4	CASSPGPLANEKLFF	TGTGCCAGCTCACCAGGGCCACTGGCTAATGAAAAACTGTTTTTT
-	few	TRBV2	TRBJ2-7	CASSASYEQYF	TGTGCCAGCAGTGCTTCCTACGAGCAGTACTTC
-	-	TRBV14	TRBJ2-7	CASSQYRGGHEQYF	TGTGCCAGCAGCCAATACAGGGGGGGACACGAGCAGTACTTC
-	-	TRBV2	TRBJ1-5	CASSVSRGNQPQHF	TGTGCCAGCAGTGTTAGTAGAGGCAATCAGCCCCAGCATTTT
TRBD2	few	TRBV5-4	TRBJ2-1	CASSDTSGARTFF	TGTGCCAGCAGCGACACTAGCGGGGCTCGGACGTTCTTC
-	-	TRBV7-3	TRBJ2-2	CASSLTTPTAGLNTGELFF	TGTGCCAGCAGCCTCACCACCCCTACTGCAGGGTTGAACACCGGGGAGCTGTTTTTT
-	-	TRBV30	TRBJ1-5	CAWGGVNSNQPQHF	TGTGCCTGGGGGGGGGTAAATAGCAATCAGCCCCAGCATTTT
-	-	TRBV4-3	TRBJ1-2	CASSQDVGEVLYGYTF	TGCGCCAGCAGCCAAGATGTAGGAGAGGTCCTCTATGGCTACACCTTC
TRBD2	few	TRBV7-8	TRBJ2-3	CASSSLGVAGGTDTQYF	TGTGCCAGCAGCTCTCTCGGGGTAGCGGGAGGCACAGATACGCAGTATTTT
TRBD2	few	TRBV10-3	TRBJ2-5	CAISHREVGETQYF	TGTGCCATCAGTCACCGGGAGGTGGGAGAGACCCAGTACTTC
-	few	TRBV5-4	TRBJ1-2	CASSPLRTAPYGYTF	TGTGCCAGCAGTCCTCTCCGGACAGCGCCCTATGGCTACACCTTC
-	-	TRBV7-8	TRBJ1-5	CASSLAGSHSNQPQHF	TGTGCCAGCAGCTTAGCGGGCAGCCATAGCAATCAGCCCCAGCATTTT
-	-	TRBV29-1	TRBJ1-2	CSTRTERGYGYTF	TGCAGCACACGGACGGAGCGGGGCTATGGCTACACCTTC
TRBD1	-	TRBV5-1	TRBJ1-4	CASRPGQGGEKLFF	TGCGCCAGCAGACCGGGACAGGGGGGGGAAAAACTGTTTTTT
TRBD1	few	TRBV2	TRBJ2-1	CASSLRRGQGVLHNEQFF	TGTGCCAGCAGTCTGCGTCGGGGACAGGGCGTCCTTCACAATGAGCAGTTCTTC
TRBD1	-	TRBV5-8	TRBJ2-1	CARGDRDYNEQFF	TGTGCCAGAGGGGACAGGGACTACAATGAGCAGTTCTTC
-	few	TRBV30	TRBJ2-5	CAWGKGGAGETQYF	TGTGCCTGGGGTAAAGGGGGGGCTGGGGAGACCCAGTACTTC
TRBD1	-	TRBV6-4	TRBJ1-1	CASSPDREATEAFF	TGTGCCAGCAGTCCGGACAGGGAGGCCACTGAAGCTTTCTTT
TRBD2	few	TRBV6-6	TRBJ2-7	CASSPGTSGVYEQYF	TGTGCCAGCAGTCCCGGGACTAGCGGAGTCTACGAGCAGTACTTC
-	-	TRBV7-9	TRBJ2-3	CASSLSDTQYF	TGTGCCAGCAGCTTGAGTGATACGCAGTATTTT
-	-	TRBV7-8	TRBJ2-3	CASSPLVADTQYF	TGTGCCAGCAGCCCACTTGTAGCAGATACGCAGTATTTT
-	few	TRBV27	TRBJ2-1	CASSLGAEGYNEQFF	TGTGCCAGCAGTTTAGGCGCCGAGGGCTACAATGAGCAGTTCTTC
TRBD2	-	TRBV4-1	TRBJ2-7	CASSHMPGLDYEQYF	TGCGCCAGCAGCCATATGCCGGGACTAGACTACGAGCAGTACTTC
TRBD2	few	TRBV6-4	TRBJ2-2	CASSTLAGGDTGELFF	TGTGCCAGCAGTACTCTAGCGGGGGGCGACACCGGGGAGCTGTTTTTT
-	few	TRBV5-4	TRBJ2-3	CASTSGPSTDTQYF	TGTGCCAGCACGAGCGGACCGAGCACAGATACGCAGTATTTT
-	-	TRBV6-9	TRBJ1-2	CATKKEETGLSRCGYTF	TGTGCCACCAAAAAGGAAGAAACAGGGCTCTCCCGGTGTGGCTACACCTTC
-	-	TRBV5-4	TRBJ1-4	CASSSAGVNEKLFF	TGTGCCAGCAGCTCCGCGGGGGTAAATGAAAAACTGTTTTTT
TRBD1	few	TRBV29-1	TRBJ1-2	CSVEDRRRTGSDYGYTF	TGCAGCGTTGAAGATCGAAGGAGGACAGGGTCGGACTATGGCTACACCTTC
-	-	TRBV7-9	TRBJ2-3	CASSLGDGTPTDTQYF	TGTGCCAGCAGCCTCGGGGATGGCACCCCCACAGATACGCAGTATTTT
-	few	TRBV19	TRBJ1-2	CASSLLDHRRGYTF	TGTGCCAGTAGTCTCTTGGACCATAGGAGGGGCTACACCTTC
-	-	TRBV6-6	TRBJ2-7	CASSLGDSYEQYF	TGTGCCAGCAGTTTAGGGGACTCCTACGAGCAGTACTTC
-	-	TRBV28	TRBJ1-1	CASSFATGAGPNTEAFF	TGTGCCAGCAGTTTTGCGACTGGGGCAGGCCCGAACACTGAAGCTTTCTTT
-	once	TRBV5-1	TRBJ2-7	CASSSAGGSYEQYF	TGCGCCAGCAGCTCAGCAGGGGGGAGCTACGAGCAGTACTTC
-	few	TRBV28	TRBJ2-1	CASSFQGLGNEQFF	TGTGCCAGCAGTTTCCAGGGACTTGGGAATGAGCAGTTCTTC
TRBD1	-	TRBV28	TRBJ1-5	CASSLDRDDQPQHF	TGTGCCAGCAGTTTGGACAGGGATGATCAGCCCCAGCATTTT
TRBD1	few	TRBV11-2	TRBJ1-1	CASSLGTGGYTEAFF	TGTGCCAGCAGCTTAGGGACAGGGGGCTACACTGAAGCTTTCTTT
TRBD1	-	TRBV30	TRBJ1-3	CAWSLTGVGNTIYF	TGTGCCTGGAGTCTGACAGGGGTCGGAAACACCATATATTTT
-	-	TRBV5-1	TRBJ2-3	CASMEGGTDTQYF	TGCGCCAGCATGGAGGGTGGGACAGATACGCAGTATTTT
-	-	TRBV5-4	TRBJ1-1	CASSFGSDTEAFF	TGTGCCAGCAGCTTCGGGTCAGACACTGAAGCTTTCTTT
TRBD2	-	TRBV4-2	TRBJ2-3	CASSHLRQTSGSTDTQYF	TGTGCCAGCAGCCATCTCAGACAGACTAGCGGGAGCACAGATACGCAGTATTTT
TRBD2	few	TRBV5-1	TRBJ2-3	CASSLGSGSLDTQYF	TGCGCCAGCAGCTTGGGTAGCGGGAGTCTAGATACGCAGTATTTT
-	-	TRBV2	TRBJ2-5	CASTRGVKETQYF	TGTGCCAGCACCAGGGGGGTTAAAGAGACCCAGTACTTC
TRBD1	-	TRBV6-5	TRBJ2-2	CASRASGTGTGELFF	TGTGCCAGCAGAGCCTCCGGGACAGGGACCGGGGAGCTGTTTTTT
TRBD2	few	TRBV2	TRBJ2-1	CASRLAGYNEQFF	TGTGCCAGTCGACTAGCGGGTTACAATGAGCAGTTCTTC
-	-	TRBV5-1	TRBJ1-4	CASSPQGKGEKLFF	TGCGCCAGCAGCCCACAGGGAAAGGGTGAAAAACTGTTTTTT
TRBD1	few	TRBV6-1	TRBJ1-4	CASSELTGTGNEKLFF	TGTGCCAGCAGTGAGTTGACCGGGACAGGAAATGAAAAACTGTTTTTT
TRBD2	few	TRBV28	TRBJ2-7	CASSLGLAATYEQYF	TGTGCCAGCAGCCTGGGACTAGCGGCTACCTACGAGCAGTACTTC
TRBD1	-	TRBV5-4	TRBJ2-1	CASSDQDRANEQFF	TGTGCCAGCAGCGACCAAGACAGGGCCAATGAGCAGTTCTTC
TRBD1	few	TRBV5-8	TRBJ2-3	CASSLDRDSLYTDTQYF	TGTGCCAGCAGCTTGGACCGGGACAGCCTTTACACAGATACGCAGTATTTT
TRBD2	-	TRBV5-1	TRBJ2-5	CASSLGTTQETQYF	TGCGCCAGCAGCCTCGGGACTACCCAAGAGACCCAGTACTTC
-	-	TRBV18	TRBJ1-4	CASSPGQENEKLFF	TGTGCCAGCTCACCAGGGCAGGAAAATGAAAAACTGTTTTTT
TRBD1	-	TRBV18	TRBJ2-1	CASSPGTETEQFF	TGTGCCAGCTCACCAGGGACAGAGACTGAGCAGTTCTTC